This TCR beta chain came from a study of cytomegalovirus exposure and HLA in healthy donors. Looking at the study overall: A previous analysis identified more than 100 million unique TCR beta sequences derived from around 180 million T cells.

As regards this clone: Its target is unknown.

Participants comprised healthy donors of bone marrow. Though probably carrying unrecorded immune exposures, donors were nominally healthy at sampling. Trimming cost V 5 bases and J 2 bases, with 17 bases left between them. Germline values: CDR1 SGHVS, CDR2 FQNEAQ. CDR3 length: 16 amino acids. The primer mix had 60 Vbeta and 13 Jbeta primers. Method: immunoSEQ multiplex PCR; TCRdb's copy keeps in-frame clones and lacks some. The repertoire consists of approximately 160,000 clones, with 68% occurring once and the leading ten covering approximately 2.8%. Whole-study findings and limits: Some V segments, TRBV6-2 and TRBV6-3 among them, were indistinguishable and were therefore excluded.

This receptor was taken from a woman in her thirties or forties in good health and CMV-seropositive. The gene calls are TRBV7-8 and TRBJ2-3, with D tentatively TRBD1 (6 bases). Sequencing used PBMCs. The CDR3 coding sequence is TGTGCCAGCAGCCTCGGGACAAACGGGGTCACAGATACGCAGTATTTT. Amino acid sequence: CASSLGTNGVTDTQYF.